This T cell receptor beta chain was recorded in a study of blood T cell repertoires in COVID-19. Looking at the study overall: Sources were T cells, B-cell-depleted T cells, or PBMCs; the material itself was cDNA or gDNA.

Study processing details: Using reference gene primer amplification, nucleated cell counts were estimated. Measured with immunoSEQ multiplex PCR; TCRdb has only the in-frame clones, and not every one. V and J calls and clone size are as listed in that table; D and trimming were resolved from the DNA. Among roughly 330,000 clones, roughly 90% were seen once, and the ten largest hold under 7.5%. Germline V CDR1 and CDR2: KGHSH, LQKENI. After removal of 4 bases from V and 4 bases from J, the junction contained 4 bases not matched to a gene. The CDR3 is 15 residues long. This chain connects TRBV18 to TRBJ2-1, with 10 bases fitting TRBD2. The sequenced sample was peripheral blood. The TCR originated in a young man who had recovered from COVID-19. The CDR3 DNA follows: TGTGCCAGCTCACTGACTAGCGGGTCTTACAATGAGCAGTTCTTC. As protein: CASSLTSGSYNEQFF.